Listed here are 22 T cell receptor beta chains from one sample, sequenced in a study of regulatory T cells in long-lasting Graves disease. To make TCR beta libraries, researchers used iRepertoire HTBI primers and Arm-PCR of CDR3 regions. TCRdb reprocessed the multiplex PCR reads via MiXCR and lists one record per CDR3 protein. Among 400,000 to 500,000 distinct CDR3 sequences, under 15% were seen once, and the ten largest hold 16%. The time point was: newly diagnosed GD, antithyroid drugs for less than 3 months. Making the TCR library involved RNA that had been extracted from PBMCs. This sample was shared with a second study, whose subject was T cells in Graves' hyperthyroidism and ophthalmopathy.

Specimen: peripheral blood mononuclear cells (PBMCs), collected at new diagnosis, from a patient treated with antithyroid drugs. The receptors shown here come from a woman in her twenties or thirties with Graves disease.

Comments on this clonotype: Just one base apart from a much larger clone, this may be a read error. The chain recombines TRBV3-1 with TRBJ1-2; D is possibly TRBD1 (6 bases). The V end lost 1 base, the J end lost 3 bases, and 21 bases lay between the germline ends. The CDR3 sequence is 18 residues long. Germline V gene sequence: CDR1 LGHDT, CDR2 YNNKEL (reference sequence). The CDR3 reads CASSQAKSAGDIDYGYTF. In nucleotides, the CDR3 is TGTGCCAGCAGCCAAGCGAAAAGCGCAGGGGATATTGACTATGGCTACACCTTC. The complete variable domain, with remaining parts taken from reference TRBV3-1 and TRBJ1-2, reads DTAVSQTPKYLVTQMGNDKSIKCEQNLGHDTMYWYKQDSKKFLKIMFSYNNKELIINETVPNRFSPKSPDKAHLNLHINSLELGDSAVYFCASSQAKSAGDIDYGYTFGSGTRLTVV.

This clonotype was picked up one time. The CDR3 does not end in the conserved phenylalanine or tryptophan, so this is likely a read error. The chain joins TRBV4-1 to TRBJ2-7, with 8 nucleotides matching TRBD1. Germline CDR1 and CDR2: MGHRA and YSYEKL. The CDR3 is 16 residues long. The V and J ends lost 3 bases and 2 bases, in that order; junction bases with no gene match: 9. The CDR3 reads CASSHRDRRETYEQYL. In DNA, the CDR3 is TGCGCCAGCAGCCACCGGGACAGGAGGGAAACCTACGAGCAGTACCTC.

In its sample, this clonotype was seen many times. This chain connects TRBV12-3 or TRBV12-4 to TRBJ2-1, with 10 bases aligning to TRBD1. CDR3 size: 14 residues. V was pared by 5 bases and J by 6 bases, with 4 bases of the junction left unmatched. The CDR3 sequence is CASSTGQGINEQFF. DNA of the CDR3: TGTGCCAGCAGTACGGGACAGGGGATCAATGAGCAGTTCTTC.

This chain joins TRBV19 and TRBJ1-5; 10 bases match TRBD1. CDR3 length equals 16 residues. Germline assignment: CDR1 LNHDA and CDR2 SQIVND (reference sequence). The trim removed 5 bases at V and 7 bases at J, leaving 11 bases unmatched. DNA of the CDR3: TGTGCCAGTAGTTTCCTGACAGGGGGCGGCGGCCAGCCCCAGCATTTT. Encoded protein: CASSFLTGGGGQPQHF.

The chain couples TRBV29-1 to TRBJ2-1; 8 bases map to TRBD2. V gave up 6 bases and J gave up 7 bases; unmatched junction bases: 14. In germline, CDR1 is SQVTM, CDR2 ANQGSEA. The CDR3 is 15 residues long. The CDR3 loop is CSVRGRAGVLNEQFF. In nucleotides, the CDR3 is TGCAGCGTGCGGGGGAGAGCGGGAGTGCTAAATGAGCAGTTCTTC.

The V gene is TRBV12-5, the J gene TRBJ2-1; no clear D. The CDR3 runs to 14 residues. CDR1 is LGHNT, CDR2 FRNRAP, per germline. V gave up 0 bases and J gave up 8 bases, with 11 bases separating them. The DNA for the CDR3 is TGTGCTAGTGGTTTGGTACGAGGAGCTCATGAGCAGTTCTTC. Protein sequence: CASGLVRGAHEQFF.

This clonotype was detected many times. J is TRBJ2-5 and V is TRBV20-1, with 13 positions matching TRBD2. The CDR3 totals 16 residues. CDR1 is DFQATT and CDR2 is SNEGSKA in the germline V gene (reference sequence). Unmatched junction bases numbered 5, after V lost 4 bases and J lost 0 bases. CDR3 protein: CSATGTSGKYQETQYF. The CDR3 DNA follows: TGCAGTGCTACCGGGACTAGCGGGAAGTACCAAGAGACCCAGTACTTC.

This chain connects TRBV19 to TRBJ2-2; D unresolved. Germline lookup yields CDR1 LNHDA and CDR2 SQIVND (reference sequence). Between the trimmed V and J ends, which lost 3 bases and 6 bases, there was a span of 11 bases. CDR3 length: 14 amino acids. The CDR3 DNA is TGTGCCAGTAGTATCTCCATGGCGGCCGGGGAGCTGTTTTTT. This gives the protein CASSISMAAGELFF.

This clonotype appeared many times. This chain joins TRBV18 and TRBJ2-5, with D tentatively TRBD1 or TRBD2 (5 bases each). V was trimmed by 2 bases and J by 2 bases, leaving 18 bases between them. This CDR3 has 17 amino acids. The germline CDR1 and CDR2 sequences are KGHSH and LQKENI. DNA for the CDR3: TGTGCCAGCTCACCATGGGAAGAGAGGGCAGGGCAAGAGACCCAGTACTTC. This gives the protein CASSPWEERAGQETQYF.

This clonotype has at least ten counts. The chain carries TRBV20-1 and TRBJ2-7, with TRBD1 identical over 7 bases. Per the germline V gene, CDR1 is DFQATT and CDR2 is SNEGSKA (reference sequence). V shed 2 bases, J shed 0 bases, and the junction held 10 bases outside the gene matches. This CDR3 contains 16 residues. CDR3 DNA: TGCAGTGCTAGACCCCCCGGACAGGCTAGCTCCTACGAGCAGTACTTC. Translating it yields CSARPPGQASSYEQYF.

The gene calls are TRBV19 and TRBJ2-6, with 7 bases identical to TRBD1. With 7 bases clipped from V and 0 bases from J, the junction kept 9 bases outside the gene matches. CDR1 and CDR2 from the germline V gene are LNHDA and SQIVND (reference sequence). This CDR3 region has 17 residues. The CDR3 spells CASKTRDRGSGANVLTF. Written as DNA, the CDR3 is TGTGCCAGTAAAACCCGGGACAGAGGCTCTGGGGCCAACGTCCTGACTTTC. Drawing the rest from reference TRBV19 and TRBJ2-6, the complete variable domain is DGGITQSPKYLFRKEGQNVTLSCEQNLNHDAMYWYRQDPGQGLRLIYYSQIVNDFQKGDIAEGYSVSREKKESFPLTVTSAQKNPTAFYLCASKTRDRGSGANVLTFGAGSRLTVL.

This clonotype was counted many times. V usage is TRBV6-1 and J usage is TRBJ1-1; D may be TRBD1 (5 bases). V lost 6 bases to trimming and J lost 6 bases, with 29 bases between them. This CDR3 is built from 18 residues. Germline V CDR1 and CDR2: MNHNS, SASEGT. This chain's CDR3 is CASSPTLYQRGGRAEAFF. CDR3 nucleotide sequence: TGTGCCAGCAGCCCAACCCTCTACCAACGGGGGGGAAGGGCTGAAGCTTTCTTT.

The chain couples TRBV20-1 to TRBJ2-1; D unresolved. The CDR3 consists of 10 residues. V lost 3 bases to trimming and J lost 8 bases, with 5 bases between them. CDR1 and CDR2 (germline): DFQATT, SNEGSKA (reference sequence). The CDR3 DNA reads TGCAGTGCTAGCGTGGATGAGCAGTTCTTC. As protein: CSASVDEQFF.

This clonotype was seen ten or more times. The chain links TRBV28 to TRBJ2-5, with 9 bases identical to TRBD1. This CDR3 spans 14 amino acids. Germline CDR1 and CDR2: MDHEN and SYDVKM. The ends lost 7 bases at V and 9 bases at J; junction bases unmatched: 12. The CDR3 DNA follows: TGTGCCAGCACCCAACAGGGGGCAGGGGAGGCCCAGTACTTC. This encodes CASTQQGAGEAQYF.

At least ten counts were recorded for this clonotype. J is TRBJ1-2 and V is TRBV18; tentative D call: TRBD1 (5 bases). V was trimmed by 0 bases and J by 7 bases, leaving 12 bases between them. Germline CDR1 is KGHSH and CDR2 is LQKENI. CDR3 length: 14 residues. CDR3 loop: CASSPPEGRGGYTF. The CDR3 bases are TGTGCCAGCTCACCACCGGAAGGGAGGGGTGGCTACACCTTC.

This chain links TRBV18 with TRBJ2-5; no clear D gene. The length of the CDR3 is 14 residues. V gave up 6 bases and J gave up 5 bases, with 16 bases separating them. Per the germline V gene, CDR1 is KGHSH and CDR2 is LQKENI. The CDR3: CASSPPGEWETQYF. The CDR3 DNA is TGTGCCAGCTCCCCGCCTGGCGAATGGGAGACCCAGTACTTC.

This clonotype was counted between two and nine times. V gene TRBV9 combines with J gene TRBJ2-1; 10 positions match TRBD2. This CDR3 region has 18 residues. Germline values: CDR1 SGDLS, CDR2 YYNGEE. The V gene end was trimmed by 3 bases and the J gene end by 4 bases; junction bases not matched to a gene: 13. The CDR3 coding sequence is TGTGCCAGCAGCGCCATACACCGTCGGACTAGCGGATACAATGAGCAGTTCTTC. Translation gives CASSAIHRRTSGYNEQFF.

As for this clonotype: A much larger clone is a single base away; this may be a read error. J is TRBJ2-2 and V is TRBV24-1, with 12 bases lining up with TRBD2. CDR3 size: 17 residues. After removal of 3 bases from V and 6 bases from J, the junction contained 7 bases not matched to a gene. Germline loops: CDR1 KGHDR, CDR2 SFDVKD. As DNA, the CDR3 is TGTGCCACCAGTGATCCGCTACTAGCGGGAGGCCCCGGGGAGCTGTTTTTT. The encoded protein is CATSDPLLAGGPGELFF.

In its sample, this clonotype was seen a few times. The chain links TRBV15 to TRBJ2-5; the D is unclear. Germline V CDR1 and CDR2: LNHNV, YYDKDF (reference sequence). Between the trimmed V and J ends, which lost 7 bases and 0 bases, there was a span of 9 bases. The CDR3 consists of 13 residues. The chain's CDR3 is CATTRGHQETQYF. The CDR3 nucleotides read TGTGCCACCACCCGAGGACACCAAGAGACCCAGTACTTC.

This clonotype was picked up many times. The V gene is TRBV20-1, the J gene TRBJ1-2, with D tentatively TRBD1 (6 bases). CDR1 is DFQATT, CDR2 SNEGSKA, per germline (reference sequence). The CDR3 covers 17 residues. V was trimmed by 0 bases and J by 0 bases, leaving 17 bases between them. CDR3 protein: CSARERDTFAPNYGYTF. In DNA form, the CDR3 reads TGCAGTGCTAGAGAGCGGGACACTTTCGCTCCTAACTATGGCTACACCTTC.

The CDR3 coding sequence is TGTGCCAGCATGAGAGGACAGGGAGCCTACGAGCAGTACTTC. Protein sequence: CASMRGQGAYEQYF. The gene calls are TRBV6-1 and TRBJ2-7; 8 bases line up with TRBD1. Germline trimming cut 7 bases from V and 2 bases from J; bases unmatched to any gene: 7. Germline V gene sequence: CDR1 MNHNS, CDR2 SASEGT. This CDR3 is built from 14 residues.

This clonotype was observed a handful of times. The chain employs TRBV7-8 and TRBJ2-3, with unresolved D. V lost 3 bases, J lost 6 bases, and 13 bases lay in between. CDR1 is SGHVS, CDR2 FQNEAQ, per germline. The CDR3 length is 14 residues. CDR3 region: CASSFGSAGDTQYF. CDR3 DNA sequence: TGTGCCAGCAGCTTCGGCTCCGCTGGGGATACGCAGTATTTT.